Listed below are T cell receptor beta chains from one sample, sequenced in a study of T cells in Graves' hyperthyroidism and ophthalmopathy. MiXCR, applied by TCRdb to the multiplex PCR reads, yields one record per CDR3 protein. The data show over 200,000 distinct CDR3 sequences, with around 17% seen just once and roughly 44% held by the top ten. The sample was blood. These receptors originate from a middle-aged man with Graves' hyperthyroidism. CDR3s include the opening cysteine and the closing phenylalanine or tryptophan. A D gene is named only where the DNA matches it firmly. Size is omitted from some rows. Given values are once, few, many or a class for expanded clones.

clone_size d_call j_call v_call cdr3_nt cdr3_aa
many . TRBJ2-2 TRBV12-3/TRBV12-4 TGTGCCAGCAGTCTAGATGTCCAGGAGCTGTTTTTT CASSLDVQELFF
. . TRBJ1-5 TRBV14 TGTGCCAGCAGCCCGAGTAATAGCAATCAGCCCCAGCATTTT CASSPSNSNQPQHF
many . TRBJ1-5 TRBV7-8 TGTGCCAGCAGCTTCGGACGGCGGCGTCAGCCCCAGCATTTT CASSFGRRRQPQHF
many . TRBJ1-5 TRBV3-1 TGTGCCAGCAGCCAAGAATTCCGGACGCTCCTGCATTTT CASSQEFRTLLHF
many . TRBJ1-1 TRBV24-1 TGTGCCACCAGTGATAACGACAGGGAAGCTTTCTTT CATSDNDREAFF
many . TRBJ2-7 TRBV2 TGTGCCAGCAGCGTACATGGGTCGGGGTACGAGCAGTACTTC CASSVHGSGYEQYF
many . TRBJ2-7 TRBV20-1 TGCAGTGCTAGAGATACGATCTACGAGCAGTACTTC CSARDTIYEQYF
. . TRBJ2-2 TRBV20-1 TGCAGTGCTAGAGGGGGGGTGTATGGGAACACCGGGGAGCTGTTTTTT CSARGGVYGNTGELFF
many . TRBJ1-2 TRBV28 TGTGCCAGCAGTACCCCCTCAGGGGCTCAAAAGAACTATGGCTACACCTTC CASSTPSGAQKNYGYTF
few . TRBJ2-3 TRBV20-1 TGCAGTGCTAGAGACAGCCCCTCCACAGATACGCAGTATTTT CSARDSPSTDTQYF
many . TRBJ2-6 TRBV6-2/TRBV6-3 TGTGCCAGCAGTTACTCGAAAGGGTTCGGCTCTGGGGCCAACGTCCTGACTTTC CASSYSKGFGSGANVLTF
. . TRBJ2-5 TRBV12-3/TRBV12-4 TGTGCCAGCAATGCCTTCAGCCGAGAGACCCAGTACTTC CASNAFSRETQYF
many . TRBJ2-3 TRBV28 TGTGCCAGCAGCCCTCTTGGGGGGCCCACAGATACGCAGTATTTT CASSPLGGPTDTQYF
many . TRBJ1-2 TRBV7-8 TGTGCCAGCAGCTTAAGAGGGGGGGGCGACTACACCTTC CASSLRGGGDYTF
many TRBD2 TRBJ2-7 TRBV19 TGTGCCAGCGCTAATTGGGGGGGAGCGACCTACGAGCAGTACTTC CASANWGGATYEQYF
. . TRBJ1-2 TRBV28 TGTGCCAGCAGTCCCGCGAGGGGCTATGGCTACACCTTC CASSPARGYGYTF
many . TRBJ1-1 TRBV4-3 TGCGCCAGCAGCCAAGACTTAGAGGGGTTTGATGAAGCTTTCTTT CASSQDLEGFDEAFF
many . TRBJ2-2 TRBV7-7 TGTGCTAGCAGCTTGGATTTTTGGACCGGGGAGCTGTTTTTT CASSLDFWTGELFF
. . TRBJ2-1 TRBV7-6 TGTGCCAGCAGTCTTAGGACCAGCTCCTACAATGAGCAGTTCTTC CASSLRTSSYNEQFF
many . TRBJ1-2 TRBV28 TGTGCCAGCAGTTTATTTGCGGACATCGGACTTACAGATGGCTACACCTTC CASSLFADIGLTDGYTF
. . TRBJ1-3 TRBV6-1 TGTGCCAGCAGTACCTCAGGGGAAGGAGGAAACACCATATATTTT CASSTSGEGGNTIYF
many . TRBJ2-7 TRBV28 TGTGCCAGCAGCCCGTTCTTGGGCTACGAGCAGTACTTC CASSPFLGYEQYF
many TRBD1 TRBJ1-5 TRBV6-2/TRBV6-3 TGTGCCAGCAGTTATTCCACAGGGGCGGGGAATCAGCCCCAGCATTTT CASSYSTGAGNQPQHF
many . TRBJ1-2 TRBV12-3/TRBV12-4 TGTGCCAGCAGTGGCCCTAACTATGGCTACACCTTC CASSGPNYGYTF
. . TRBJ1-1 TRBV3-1 TGTGCCAGCAGGCCTGGAGCTGGGGCTGAAGCTTTCTTT CASRPGAGAEAFF
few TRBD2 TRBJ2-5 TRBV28 TGTGCCAGCAGCGACCGACTAGCGGGGGGCGGGGAGACCCAGTACTTC CASSDRLAGGGETQYF
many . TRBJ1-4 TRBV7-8 TGTGCCAGCAGCTGGTCCGCAACTAATGAAAAACTGTTTTTT CASSWSATNEKLFF
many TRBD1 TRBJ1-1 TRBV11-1 TGTGCCAGCAGCTTATCGAGACAGGGTGACGCTGAAGCTTTCTTT CASSLSRQGDAEAFF
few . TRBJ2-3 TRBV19 TGTGCCAGTAGCCCGAGTGGCGGGACAGTAAGCACAGATACGCAGTATTTT CASSPSGGTVSTDTQYF
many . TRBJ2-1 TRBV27 TGTGCCAGCAGTAATCCGGGCGCGGTGCAGTTCTTC CASSNPGAVQFF
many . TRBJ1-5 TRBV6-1 TGTGCCAGCACCCAACCCCAGGGTGGCAATCAGCCCCAGCATTTT CASTQPQGGNQPQHF
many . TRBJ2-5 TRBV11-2 TGTGCCAGCAGCCCGCTAGAGACCCAGTACTTC CASSPLETQYF
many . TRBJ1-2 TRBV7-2 TGTGCCAGCAGCTTAGCCCCCGGAGGCTACACCTTC CASSLAPGGYTF
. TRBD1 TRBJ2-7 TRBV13 TGTGCCAGCAGCTTCTTGGGACAGGGCTTGGACGAGCAGTACTTC CASSFLGQGLDEQYF
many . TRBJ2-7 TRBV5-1 TGCGCCAGCAGCTTGGGGGGGCCGACGACCTACGAGCAGTACTTC CASSLGGPTTYEQYF
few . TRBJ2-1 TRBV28 TGTGCGGCGGAGGGCAGCTACAATGAGCAGTTCTTC CAAEGSYNEQFF
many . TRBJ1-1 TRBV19 TGTGCCAGTACCCTTACTGGGCAGCAGAACACTGAAGCTTTCTTT CASTLTGQQNTEAFF